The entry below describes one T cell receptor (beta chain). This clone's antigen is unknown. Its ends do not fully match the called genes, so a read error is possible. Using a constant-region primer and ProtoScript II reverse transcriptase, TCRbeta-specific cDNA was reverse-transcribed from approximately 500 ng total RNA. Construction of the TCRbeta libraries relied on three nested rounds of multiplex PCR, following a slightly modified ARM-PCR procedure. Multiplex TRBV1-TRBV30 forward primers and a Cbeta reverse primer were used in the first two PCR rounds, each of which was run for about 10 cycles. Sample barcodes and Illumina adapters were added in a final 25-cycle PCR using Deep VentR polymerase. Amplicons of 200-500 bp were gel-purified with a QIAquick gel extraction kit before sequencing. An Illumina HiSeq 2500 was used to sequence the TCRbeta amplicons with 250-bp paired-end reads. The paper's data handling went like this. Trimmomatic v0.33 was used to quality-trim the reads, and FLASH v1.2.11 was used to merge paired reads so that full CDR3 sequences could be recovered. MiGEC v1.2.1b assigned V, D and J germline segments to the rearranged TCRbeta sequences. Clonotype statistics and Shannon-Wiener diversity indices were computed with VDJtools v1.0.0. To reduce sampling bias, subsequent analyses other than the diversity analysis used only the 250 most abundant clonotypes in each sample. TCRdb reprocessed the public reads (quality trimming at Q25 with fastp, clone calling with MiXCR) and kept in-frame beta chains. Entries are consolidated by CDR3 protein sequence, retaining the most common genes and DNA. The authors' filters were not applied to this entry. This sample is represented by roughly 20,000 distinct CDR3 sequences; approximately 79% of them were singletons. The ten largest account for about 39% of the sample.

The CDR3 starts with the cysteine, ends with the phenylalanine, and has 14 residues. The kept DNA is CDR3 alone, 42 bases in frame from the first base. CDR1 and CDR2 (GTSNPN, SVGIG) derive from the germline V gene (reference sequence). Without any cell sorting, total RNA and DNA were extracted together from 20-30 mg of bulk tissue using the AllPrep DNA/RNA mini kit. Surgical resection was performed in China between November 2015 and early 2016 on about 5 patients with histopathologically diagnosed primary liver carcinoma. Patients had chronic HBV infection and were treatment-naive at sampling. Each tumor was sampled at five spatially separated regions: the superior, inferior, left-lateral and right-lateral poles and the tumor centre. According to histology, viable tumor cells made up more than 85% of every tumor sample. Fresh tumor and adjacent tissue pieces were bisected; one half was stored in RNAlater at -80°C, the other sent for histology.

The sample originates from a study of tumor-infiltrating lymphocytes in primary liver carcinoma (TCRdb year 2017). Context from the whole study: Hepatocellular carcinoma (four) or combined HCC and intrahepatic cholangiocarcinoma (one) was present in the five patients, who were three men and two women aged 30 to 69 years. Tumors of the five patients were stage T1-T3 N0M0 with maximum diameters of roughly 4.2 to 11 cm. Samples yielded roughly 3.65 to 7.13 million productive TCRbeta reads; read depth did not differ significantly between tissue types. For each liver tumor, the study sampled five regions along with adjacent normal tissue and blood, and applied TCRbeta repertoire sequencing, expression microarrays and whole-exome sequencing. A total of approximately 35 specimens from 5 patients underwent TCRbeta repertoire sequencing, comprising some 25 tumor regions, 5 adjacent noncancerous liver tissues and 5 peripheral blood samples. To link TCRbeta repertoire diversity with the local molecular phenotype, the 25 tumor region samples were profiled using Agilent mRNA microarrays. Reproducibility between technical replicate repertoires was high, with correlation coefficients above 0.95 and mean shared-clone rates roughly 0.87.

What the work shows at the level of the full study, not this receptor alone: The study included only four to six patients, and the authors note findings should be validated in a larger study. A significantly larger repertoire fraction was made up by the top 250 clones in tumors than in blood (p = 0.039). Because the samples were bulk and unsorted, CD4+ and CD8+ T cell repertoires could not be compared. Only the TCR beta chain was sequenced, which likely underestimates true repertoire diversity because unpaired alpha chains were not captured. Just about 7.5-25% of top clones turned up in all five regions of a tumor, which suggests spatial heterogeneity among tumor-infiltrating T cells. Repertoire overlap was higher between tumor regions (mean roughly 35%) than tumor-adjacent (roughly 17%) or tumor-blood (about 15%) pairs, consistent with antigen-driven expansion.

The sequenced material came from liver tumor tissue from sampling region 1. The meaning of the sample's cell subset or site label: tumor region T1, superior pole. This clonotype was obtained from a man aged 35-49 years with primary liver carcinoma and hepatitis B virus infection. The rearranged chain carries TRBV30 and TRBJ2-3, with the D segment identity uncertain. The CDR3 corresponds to CAWSVSRTMDTRYF. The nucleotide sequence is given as TGTGCCTGGAGTGTGTCCCGGACGATGGATACGCGGTATTTT.